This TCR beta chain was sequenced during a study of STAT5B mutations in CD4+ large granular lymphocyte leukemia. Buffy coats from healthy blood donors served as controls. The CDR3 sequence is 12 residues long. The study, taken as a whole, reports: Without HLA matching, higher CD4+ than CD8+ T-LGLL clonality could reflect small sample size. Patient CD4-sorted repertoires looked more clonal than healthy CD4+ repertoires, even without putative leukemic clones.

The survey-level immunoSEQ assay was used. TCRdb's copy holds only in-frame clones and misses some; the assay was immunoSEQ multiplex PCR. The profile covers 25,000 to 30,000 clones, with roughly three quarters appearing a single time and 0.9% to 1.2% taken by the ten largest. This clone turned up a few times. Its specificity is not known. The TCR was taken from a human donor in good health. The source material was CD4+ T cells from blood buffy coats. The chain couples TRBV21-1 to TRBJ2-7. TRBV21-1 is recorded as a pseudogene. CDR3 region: CASSKTSYEQYV. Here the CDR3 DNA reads TGTGCCAGCAGCAAAACTTCCTACGAGCAGTACGTC.